These 2 T cell receptor beta chains came from one sample sequenced in a study of glioma-infiltrating T cells after dendritic cell vaccination. Libraries were prepared by immunoSEQ multiplex PCR; TCRdb keeps only in-frame clonotypes and omits some of them. The sample holds about 100,000 clones, more than 70% seen once. The time point was: after dendritic cell vaccination, including at tumor progression/relapse. This specimen was blood, taken after dendritic cell vaccination. These receptors were taken from a human donor with glioblastoma.

The chain uses TRBV2 and TRBJ1-4; D perhaps matches TRBD1 (5 bases). CDR1 is SNHLY and CDR2 is FYNNEI in the germline V gene. The CDR3 length is 16 residues. V lost 4 bases and J 5 bases, leaving 17 bases between the germline ends. CDR3 region: CASSGPRTPLNEKLFF. As DNA, the CDR3 is TGTGCCAGCAGTGGCCCTAGGACACCCCTGAATGAAAAACTGTTTTTT.

The chain carries TRBV28 and TRBJ1-5, with D hard to call. CDR1 MDHEN and CDR2 SYDVKM come from the germline V gene. Between the trimmed V and J ends, which lost 7 bases and 5 bases, there was a span of 27 bases. The CDR3 loop spans 18 amino acids. CDR3 protein: CASTTLWPGFGLHQPQHF. As DNA, the CDR3 is TGTGCCAGCACCACCCTTTGGCCGGGGTTCGGACTCCATCAGCCCCAGCATTTT. The variable domain in full, completed from reference TRBV28 and TRBJ1-5, reads DVKVTQSSRYLVKRTGEKVFLECVQDMDHENMFWYRQDPGLGLRLIYFSYDVKMKEKGDIPEGYSVSREKKERFSLILESASTNQTSMYLCASTTLWPGFGLHQPQHFGDGTRLSIL.